This is a list of T cell receptor beta chains from one sample in a study of CD8 T cells in ankylosing spondylitis. MiXCR, run by TCRdb on the 5' RACE reads, gives a single entry per CDR3 protein. The table includes 150,000 to 200,000 distinct CDR3 sequences, around 13% detected once. Material for sequencing was blood, either unsorted or a sorted T cell fraction (not recorded which). The source is a female donor with ankylosing spondylitis or in good health (not recorded which). Both conserved end residues are part of each CDR3. A D gene is named only where the DNA matches it firmly. The size of a clone is reported for some rows only, either as once, few or many, or as a class for expanded clones.

v_gene	abundance	d_gene	j_gene	CDR3aa	CDR3nt
TRBV12-3/TRBV12-4	.	.	TRBJ2-1	CASSSPDNEQFF	TGTGCCAGCAGTTCCCCAGACAATGAGCAGTTCTTC
TRBV19	.	.	TRBJ2-3	CASSLRAFTDTQYF	TGTGCCAGTAGCCTACGGGCCTTCACAGATACGCAGTATTTT
TRBV5-1	many	.	TRBJ1-5	CASSLDGYSNQPQHF	TGCGCCAGCAGCTTGGACGGTTATAGCAATCAGCCCCAGCATTTT
TRBV7-8	few	TRBD1	TRBJ1-4	CASSLQQGSNEKLFF	TGTGCCAGCAGCCTGCAACAGGGGAGTAATGAAAAACTGTTTTTT
TRBV20-1	many	.	TRBJ2-5	CSARGGETQYF	TGCAGTGCTCGGGGTGGGGAGACCCAGTACTTC
TRBV18	many	.	TRBJ2-7	CASSPNTMAGYEQYF	TGTGCCAGCTCGCCCAATACTATGGCCGGCTACGAGCAGTACTTC
TRBV9	.	.	TRBJ2-7	CASSVGSGPTYEQYF	TGTGCCAGCAGCGTAGGTTCGGGACCCACCTACGAGCAGTACTTC
TRBV6-1	many	.	TRBJ2-3	CASSDSRRSTDTQYF	TGTGCCAGCAGTGATTCTCGGCGGAGCACAGATACGCAGTATTTT
TRBV20-1	many	.	TRBJ1-1	CKGRDTEAFF	TGCAAAGGTCGTGACACTGAAGCTTTCTTT
TRBV11-1	.	TRBD2	TRBJ2-1	CASRKRALRTSGIRGRNEQFF	TGTGCCAGCAGGAAACGGGCCCTCAGGACTAGCGGGATTCGGGGGCGCAATGAGCAGTTCTTC
TRBV12-3/TRBV12-4	many	.	TRBJ2-7	CASSFGFGEQYF	TGTGCCAGCAGTTTCGGATTTGGCGAGCAGTACTTC
TRBV7-9	few	.	TRBJ2-5	CASSSGEAPQETQYF	TGTGCCAGCAGCTCGGGAGAGGCCCCGCAAGAGACCCAGTACTTC
TRBV2	.	.	TRBJ2-1	CASRGDFYNEQFF	TGTGCCAGCAGGGGGGACTTTTACAATGAGCAGTTCTTC
TRBV5-1	many	.	TRBJ2-7	CASSEGTATYEQYF	TGCGCCAGCAGCGAGGGGACTGCCACCTACGAGCAGTACTTC
TRBV5-1	few	.	TRBJ2-7	CASMGLNSYEQYF	TGCGCCAGCATGGGACTCAACTCCTACGAGCAGTACTTC
TRBV9	many	TRBD2	TRBJ2-2	CASSVGAGGSTGELFF	TGTGCCAGCAGCGTAGGAGCGGGAGGGTCCACCGGGGAGCTGTTTTTT